Listed here are 28 T cell receptor beta chains from one sample, sequenced in a study of control samples from healthy donors and cancer patients. This table comes from immunoSEQ multiplex PCR, and its TCRdb copy is limited to in-frame clones, with some not included. The sample includes under 90,000 clones, approximately 92% of them seen just once. Sequenced input: blood. These receptors all stem from a woman aged 60 to 75 in good health.

The V call is TRBV2, the J call TRBJ2-6; D is unresolved. V gave up 3 bases and J gave up 0 bases, with 12 bases separating them. Germline V gene sequence: CDR1 SNHLY, CDR2 FYNNEI. This CDR3 has 17 amino acids. CDR3 amino acids: CASSDGSSSSGANVLTF. CDR3 nucleotide sequence: TGTGCCAGCAGTGACGGGTCCTCTTCCTCTGGGGCCAACGTCCTGACTTTC.

The V gene is TRBV28, the J gene TRBJ1-5, with D possibly matching TRBD1 (6 bases). Germline CDR1 MDHEN, CDR2 SYDVKM. This CDR3 region has 16 residues. The V end lost 2 bases, the J end lost 3 bases, and 14 bases lay between the germline ends. The CDR3 bases are TGTGCCAGCAGTTTAGGTACGGGGGCCTACAATCAGCCCCAGCATTTT. Encoded protein: CASSLGTGAYNQPQHF. Filled out from reference TRBV28 and TRBJ1-5, the complete variable domain reads DVKVTQSSRYLVKRTGEKVFLECVQDMDHENMFWYRQDPGLGLRLIYFSYDVKMKEKGDIPEGYSVSREKKERFSLILESASTNQTSMYLCASSLGTGAYNQPQHFGDGTRLSIL.

The chain is built from TRBV18 and TRBJ1-3; D gene ambiguous. The CDR3 is 15 residues long. Germline CDR1 reads KGHSH; CDR2 reads LQKENI. V gave up 2 bases and J gave up 0 bases, with 8 bases separating them. CDR3: CASSPKQDSGNTIYF. CDR3 nucleotides: TGTGCCAGCTCACCAAAGCAGGACTCTGGAAACACCATATATTTT.

The rearrangement joins TRBV11-2 to TRBJ2-3; unclear D gene. CDR1 is SGHAT, CDR2 FQNNGV, per germline. Between the trimmed V and J ends, which lost 1 base and 5 bases, there was a span of 10 bases. The CDR3 is 14 residues long. The CDR3 sequence: CASSLAAVKDTQYF. The CDR3 DNA follows: TGTGCCAGCAGCTTAGCTGCGGTCAAAGATACGCAGTATTTT.

The chain links TRBV13 to TRBJ2-7, with TRBD1 identical over 7 bases. J was trimmed by 3 bases and V by 7 bases; bases with no gene match: 12. This CDR3 is built from 15 residues. Germline CDR1 PRHDT, CDR2 FYEKMQ (reference sequence). As DNA, the CDR3 is TGTGCCAGCATAAACCGGGACAGCCTCTTCTACGAGCAGTACTTC. Translation: CASINRDSLFYEQYF. Full variable domain (outside the CDR3, taken from reference TRBV13 and TRBJ2-7): AAGVIQSPRHLIKEKRETATLKCYPIPRHDTVYWYQQGPGQDPQFLISFYEKMQSDKGSIPDRFSAQQFSDYHSELNMSSLELGDSALYFCASINRDSLFYEQYFGPGTRLTVT.

This sequence joins TRBV5-1 and TRBJ1-3; D ambiguous. Per the germline V gene, CDR1 is SGHRS and CDR2 is YFSETQ. The ends were cut back, 4 bases at V and 4 bases at J, with 6 bases in the middle. This CDR3 has 12 residues. DNA of the CDR3: TGCGCCAGCAGCCTGTACGGAAACACCATATATTTT. It encodes CASSLYGNTIYF. Together with reference TRBV5-1 and TRBJ1-3, the CDR3 gives the full variable domain: KAGVTQTPRYLIKTRGQQVTLSCSPISGHRSVSWYQQTPGQGLQFLFEYFSETQRNKGNFPGRFSGRQFSNSRSEMNVSTLELGDSALYLCASSLYGNTIYFGEGSWLTVV.

The chain recombines TRBV7-2 with TRBJ2-1, with 11 bases identical to TRBD2. The J segment lost 6 bases and the V segment lost 4 bases, leaving 8 bases of the junction unmatched. Germline lookup yields CDR1 SGHTA and CDR2 FQGNSA. This CDR3 has 16 residues. Here the CDR3 DNA reads TGTGCCAGCAGCTCCTTAGGCGGACTAGCGGGCAATGAGCAGTTCTTC. This codes for CASSSLGGLAGNEQFF.

The genes are TRBV27 and TRBJ2-1; the match to TRBD1 covers 10 bases. From germline, CDR1 is MNHEY and CDR2 SMNVEV (reference sequence). With V trimmed by 7 bases and J by 8 bases, 17 bases remained unmatched. The CDR3 runs to 17 residues. As DNA, the CDR3 is TGTGCCAGCAACCCTTATCGGGGGACAGGGGTGGGCGATGAGCAGTTCTTC. It translates to CASNPYRGTGVGDEQFF.

This chain uses TRBV29-1 with TRBJ2-7, with TRBD1 matching 10 bases. The V and J ends lost 7 bases and 6 bases, in that order; junction bases with no gene match: 12. The CDR3 has 14 amino acids. CDR1 and CDR2 (germline): SQVTM, ANQGSEA. CDR3: CSALFDRGRAEQYF. CDR3 DNA sequence: TGCAGCGCCCTTTTTGACAGGGGGCGCGCCGAGCAGTACTTC.

V gene TRBV19 combines with J gene TRBJ1-2; 7 bases match TRBD1. This CDR3 contains 18 residues. Germline-derived CDR1 and CDR2 are LNHDA and SQIVND (reference sequence). Losses at the gene ends were 7 bases for V and 1 base for J; bases not matched to a gene: 18. CDR3 sequence reads: CASTHPPDRWKNNYGYTF. The CDR3 DNA reads as TGTGCCAGTACTCACCCCCCGGACAGGTGGAAGAATAACTATGGCTACACCTTC.

This clone appeared a single time. The rearrangement uses TRBV28 and TRBJ2-5, with 7 bases aligning to TRBD2. CDR1 is MDHEN and CDR2 is SYDVKM in the germline V gene. The CDR3 runs 15 residues. Germline trimming cut 3 bases from V and 7 bases from J; bases unmatched to any gene: 11. The CDR3 is CASSFLAEAPRTQYF. The CDR3 DNA sequence: TGTGCCAGCAGTTTTCTAGCGGAGGCTCCCCGGACCCAGTACTTC. The full variable domain, completed using reference TRBV28 and TRBJ2-5, is DVKVTQSSRYLVKRTGEKVFLECVQDMDHENMFWYRQDPGLGLRLIYFSYDVKMKEKGDIPEGYSVSREKKERFSLILESASTNQTSMYLCASSFLAEAPRTQYFGPGTRLLVL.

This clone was counted between two and nine times. This chain uses TRBV5-8 with TRBJ2-7; D gene ambiguous. Trimming took off 2 bases at V and 5 bases at J, with 17 bases between the two ends. The CDR3 contains 15 residues. CDR1 is SGHTS, CDR2 YDEGEE, per germline. CDR3 nucleotide sequence: TGTGCCAGCAGCTTTGGGCTGGACCGAAGGGACGAGCAGTACTTC. This sequence encodes CASSFGLDRRDEQYF.

CDR3 DNA sequence: TGTGCCACCAGTTCATCTACAGGGGGCGCGATTAATGAGCAGTTCTTC. Translating gives CATSSSTGGAINEQFF. V and J are TRBV24-1 and TRBJ2-1; 9 nucleotides agree with TRBD1. Trimming at V came to 6 bases and at J to 7 bases, leaving 12 bases not matched to a gene. Germline-derived CDR1 and CDR2 are KGHDR and SFDVKD. The CDR3 runs to 16 residues.

The chain recombines TRBV19 with TRBJ2-3; 8 bases are a match to TRBD2. CDR1 is LNHDA, CDR2 SQIVND, per germline (reference sequence). J lost 0 bases, V lost 11 bases, and 7 bases had no gene match. The CDR3 totals 14 residues. Written as DNA, the CDR3 is TGTGCCTCAAGAACGGGAGGGAGCACAGATACGCAGTATTTT. This sequence encodes CASRTGGSTDTQYF.

CDR3 nucleotide sequence: TGCGCCAGCAGCTTGAAACTAGTAGCGAATGAGCAGTTCTTC. Amino acid sequence: CASSLKLVANEQFF. The chain recombines TRBV5-1 with TRBJ2-1; D possibly corresponds to TRBD2 (5 bases). V lost 1 base and J 7 bases, leaving 12 bases between the germline ends. The CDR3 has 14 residues. CDR1 and CDR2 from the germline V gene are SGHRS and YFSETQ. The entire variable domain, with the rest obtained from reference TRBV5-1 and TRBJ2-1, is as follows: KAGVTQTPRYLIKTRGQQVTLSCSPISGHRSVSWYQQTPGQGLQFLFEYFSETQRNKGNFPGRFSGRQFSNSRSEMNVSTLELGDSALYLCASSLKLVANEQFFGPGTRLTVL.

This chain uses TRBV19 with TRBJ1-2; 8 bases are a match to TRBD1. J was trimmed by 1 base and V by 5 bases; bases with no gene match: 6. The CDR3 totals 15 residues. In germline, CDR1 is LNHDA, CDR2 SQIVND (reference sequence). This CDR3 reads CASSPDRGFNYGYTF. CDR3 bases: TGTGCCAGTAGTCCTGACAGGGGATTTAACTATGGCTACACCTTC.

This clone was observed once. The genes are TRBV18 and TRBJ1-3, with 7 bases aligning to TRBD1. V shed 5 bases, J shed 1 base, and the junction held 8 bases outside the gene matches. CDR3 length equals 16 residues. CDR1 is KGHSH and CDR2 is LQKENI in the germline V gene. This CDR3 is CASSARDSWSGNTIYF. The CDR3 DNA is TGTGCCAGCTCAGCTCGGGACAGCTGGTCTGGAAACACCATATATTTT.

The chain combines TRBV5-1 with TRBJ2-5, with 12 nucleotides matching TRBD2. In germline, CDR1 is SGHRS, CDR2 YFSETQ. This CDR3 region has 17 residues. The V and J ends lost 4 bases and 5 bases, in that order; junction bases with no gene match: 12. The CDR3 region is CASSPGLAGKGEETQYF. In DNA form, the CDR3 reads TGCGCCAGCAGCCCCGGACTAGCGGGAAAGGGAGAGGAGACCCAGTACTTC.

The gene calls are TRBV6-6 and TRBJ2-7; 10 nucleotides line up with TRBD2. The junction had 9 bases not matched to a gene; V was cut back by 9 bases and J by 4 bases. This CDR3 is 14 amino acids long. Per the germline V gene, CDR1 is MNHNY and CDR2 is SVGAGI (reference sequence). This chain's CDR3 is CASRLAGRLYEQYF. The CDR3 DNA reads TGTGCCAGTCGACTAGCGGGTCGGTTATACGAGCAGTACTTC.

The gene calls are TRBV4-1 and TRBJ1-5; D remains unclear. Trimming removed 0 bases at V and 0 bases at J, with 6 bases between. The V gene's germline CDR1 is MGHRA and CDR2 YSYEKL. The CDR3 sequence is 15 residues long. CDR3: CASSQEAYSNQPQHF. In DNA, the CDR3 is TGCGCCAGCAGCCAAGAAGCTTATAGCAATCAGCCCCAGCATTTT.

This clone was detected once. This chain links TRBV9 with TRBJ2-2; D uncertain. The CDR3 has 13 amino acids. CDR1 and CDR2 (germline): SGDLS, YYNGEE. The germline V and J ends were trimmed by 4 bases and 0 bases, with 4 bases remaining between them. The CDR3 is CASSPPNTGELFF. The DNA for the CDR3 is TGTGCCAGCAGCCCGCCGAACACCGGGGAGCTGTTTTTT.

V and J are TRBV9 and TRBJ2-1; TRBD2 matches 10 bases. The CDR3 is 17 residues long. J gave up 4 bases and V 1 base, and 8 bases lay outside the gene matches. Germline loops: CDR1 SGDLS, CDR2 YYNGEE. The CDR3 DNA is TGTGCCAGCAGCGTATTGGCTAGCGGGAGAATATACAATGAGCAGTTCTTC. Translated, it gives CASSVLASGRIYNEQFF.

This sequence joins TRBV6-2 or TRBV6-3 and TRBJ1-3; 12 positions match TRBD1. The length of the CDR3 is 15 residues. Trimming cost V 6 bases and J 8 bases; bases outside gene matches: 8. Germline V gene data show CDR1 as MNHEY and CDR2 as SVGEGT. CDR3: CASSNRDRGPDTIYF. The CDR3 nucleotides are TGTGCCAGCAGCAACCGGGACAGGGGGCCGGACACCATATATTTT.

The rearrangement links TRBV6-5 to TRBJ1-2, with a possible D match to TRBD1 (5 bases). The CDR3 is 14 residues long. Looked up from germline, CDR1 is MNHEY and CDR2 is SVGAGI. With 6 bases removed from V and 4 bases from J, the gap between germline ends came to 15 bases. DNA of the CDR3: TGTGCCAGCAGCCAACGACAGCAGGCCTATGGCTACACCTTC. It yields the protein CASSQRQQAYGYTF.

The chain joins TRBV28 to TRBJ2-7; 10 bases agree with TRBD2. The CDR3 consists of 16 residues. Germline values: CDR1 MDHEN, CDR2 SYDVKM. After removal of 2 bases from V and 2 bases from J, the junction contained 6 bases not matched to a gene. CDR3 DNA sequence: TGTGCCAGCAGTTTAGCCGCTAGCGGGAGAACCTACGAGCAGTACTTC. It encodes CASSLAASGRTYEQYF.

V and J are TRBV5-1 and TRBJ1-2; D remains unclear. This CDR3 has 14 residues. Germline lookup yields CDR1 SGHRS and CDR2 YFSETQ. The V gene lost 0 bases and the J gene lost 8 bases, with 14 bases spanning the gap. Written as DNA, the CDR3 is TGCGCCAGCAGCTTGGCCCCCGGGATGAGGGGCTACACCTTC. The encoded protein is CASSLAPGMRGYTF.

This chain joins TRBV5-8 and TRBJ1-2, with a tentative D call TRBD1 (5 bases). The V end lost 4 bases, the J end lost 8 bases, and 18 bases lay between the germline ends. This CDR3 region has 14 residues. CDR1 and CDR2 from the germline V gene are SGHTS and YDEGEE. CDR3 residues: CASSQGSGGRGYTF. The CDR3 bases are TGTGCCAGCAGCCAGGGATCTGGGGGACGGGGCTACACCTTC.

This clone was recorded once. The rearrangement uses TRBV4-3 and TRBJ1-2; no reliable D call. The ends were cut back, 0 bases at V and 1 base at J, with 9 bases in the middle. This CDR3 has 15 amino acids. From germline, CDR1 is LGHNA and CDR2 YSLEER. The CDR3 protein is CASSQDSESNYGYTF. The CDR3 DNA reads TGCGCCAGCAGCCAAGATTCTGAGAGTAACTATGGCTACACCTTC.